This entry is about one T cell receptor (beta chain). In the original processing: Cell counts per sample came from amplifying reference gene primers. Profiling relied on immunoSEQ multiplex PCR, and the TCRdb table lists in-frame clones only, not all of them. The V and J calls and clone size come from that table; D and trimming were worked out from the DNA. The sample contains roughly 140,000 clones, around 84% of which appear only once. The length of the CDR3 is 15 residues. Germline V gene lookup returns CDR1 LNHNV and CDR2 YYDKDF (reference sequence). The V gene end was trimmed by 4 bases and the J gene end by 5 bases; junction bases not matched to a gene: 10. This sample was taken from a study of blood T cell repertoires in COVID-19. Overall study: The United States, Italy and Spain were the sources of the acute and convalescent COVID-19 samples.

The V and J genes are TRBV15 and TRBJ2-5, with TRBD2 matching 7 bases. The sample consisted of peripheral blood. The receptor was isolated from a man in his 60s with active or convalescent COVID-19. CDR3 region: CATSNGGRAWETQYF. CDR3 nucleotides: TGTGCCACCAGCAACGGTGGGAGGGCCTGGGAGACCCAGTACTTC.